These T cell receptor beta chains were read from a single sample in a study of cytomegalovirus exposure and HLA in healthy donors. Clones were read by immunoSEQ multiplex PCR, and TCRdb kept only the in-frame ones, dropping some. Altogether around 100,000 clones are present, about three quarters being singletons, with the ten largest covering roughly 4.9%. Material: PBMCs. The receptor source for this set is a female donor in good health and CMV-seropositive. Each CDR3 is given with its conserved first and last residue. Each record gives: V gene, CDR3 protein.

>TRBV4-2
CASSQDHGGGSYNEQFF
>TRBV6-1
CASYPLEPGNTIYF
>TRBV27
CASRSQGSEGQPQHF
>TRBV7-6
CASSLAPGVNTGELFF
>TRBV2
CASRENPGGTTRYEQYF
>TRBV4-3
CASSQVERTGGYTF
>TRBV4-2
CASSRDTSGNGNEQFF
>TRBV7-3
CASSSGGTGELFF
>TRBV7-8
CASSSELQGLGNTIYF
>TRBV28
CASSPYGLAGGRQNEQFF
>TRBV12-5
CASGVSAQPQHF
>TRBV6-1
CASEGREFYGYTF
>TRBV5-3
CARSLCRELNANTGELFF
>TRBV9
CASSPTGGAETQYF
>TRBV28
CASSFLAPYNEQFF
>TRBV9
CASSVEGNSNYGYTF
>TRBV19
CASSILAGEQYF
>TRBV27
CASSDRASGFPGELFF
>TRBV19
CASSMAGSGNTIYF
>TRBV7-3
CASSLALAGANEQFF
>TRBV28
CASSQSGTGGGEQYF
>TRBV7-7
CASSPGQNREQYF
>TRBV5-1
CASSSTGGRVDGELFF
>TRBV7-9
CASSSTGGDVTLHF
>TRBV28
CASSFPGLAGARSYEQYF
>TRBV18
CASSPLGGGNYEQYF
>TRBV11-2
CASSLGGSEQYF
>TRBV19
CASSKSVGTGNNQPQHF
>TRBV2
CASKGTGGNYGYTF
>TRBV29-1
CSGTPPGQGTYNEQFF
>TRBV5-1
CASSLYVGGTGSSEAFF
>TRBV28
CASSSLRDRNQPQHF
>TRBV11-2
CASSLGVNSYNEQFF
>TRBV7-3
CASSLSGSRETQYF
>TRBV11-2
CASSLSRGSEAFF
>TRBV2
CASSEAERSNTGELFF
>TRBV13
CASSLERVATF
>TRBV30
CAWSVLTGTTEAFF
>TRBV6-1
CASRLDRGNNQPQHF
>TRBV2
CDSSEGRGHGYTF
>TRBV7-8
CASSLAGQLNQPQHF
>TRBV6-1
CASRRTSGAYNEQFF
>TRBV2
CASGGTGGEAFF
>TRBV14
CASSPRTSGMGTDTQYF